The present T cell receptor beta chain was sequenced within a study of control samples from healthy donors and cancer patients. The assay was immunoSEQ multiplex PCR, and TCRdb's table has in-frame clones only and misses some. Seen here are more than 80,000 clones, 85% to 95% observed once, and the top ten hold 8%. Germline trimming cut 7 bases from V and 3 bases from J; bases unmatched to any gene: 5. In germline, CDR1 is LGHNA, CDR2 YNFKEQ. This CDR3 comprises 15 residues. Sequencing input: blood. This sequence originates from a man between 18 and 29 years old in good health. This chain connects TRBV4-2 to TRBJ2-7; 14 bases line up with TRBD2. The CDR3 coding sequence is TGTGCCAGCACACGGGGGACTAGCGGGAGCTACGAGCAGTACTTC. It is translated as CASTRGTSGSYEQYF.